These 24 T cell receptor beta chains were all obtained from the same sample, sequenced in a study of metastatic and nonmetastatic thyroid tumors (dated by TCRdb to the early 2020s). Library preparation was by PCR. Sequencing relied on an Illumina HiSeq 4000. TCRdb cleaned the public reads at Q25 with fastp, built clones with MiXCR and kept in-frame beta chains. The sample table records around 50,000 clones; roughly 30% of these occur just once. The top ten hold roughly 15% of the sample. No treatment had been received by any patient before thyroid surgery. Sequences were obtained from blood. Every receptor here comes from a female donor with papillary thyroid cancer or a benign thyroid nodule (not recorded which). Some clones in this sample may be carry-over from other donors' samples.

The chain links TRBV27 to TRBJ2-7, with D perhaps TRBD2 (6 bases). This CDR3 has 15 residues. Germline V gene data show CDR1 as MNHEY and CDR2 as SMNVEV (reference sequence). The ends were cut back, 5 bases at V and 0 bases at J, with 14 bases in the middle. CDR3: CASSPGQAGSYEQYF. Written as DNA, the CDR3 is TGTGCCAGCAGTCCTGGGCAAGCGGGCTCCTACGAGCAGTACTTC.

This clone was observed at least ten times. This chain links TRBV4-1 with TRBJ1-2, with TRBD1 matching over 9 bases. This CDR3 contains 15 residues. CDR1 and CDR2 (germline): MGHRA, YSYEKL. The V gene end was trimmed by 4 bases and the J gene end by 2 bases; junction bases not matched to a gene: 5. This CDR3 reads CASSPGTGLNYGYTF. The DNA of the CDR3 is TGCGCCAGCAGCCCCGGGACAGGGCTAAACTATGGCTACACCTTC.

Worth noting for this clone: Mismatch with germline at one junction end may stem from a read error. CDR3 DNA: TGTTCCACAATGGGTAGCAATGAGCAGTTCTTC. Its translation is CSTMGSNEQFF. The V and J genes are TRBV24-1 and TRBJ2-1; no reliable D call. Germline assignment: CDR1 KGHDR and CDR2 SFDVKD. The CDR3 runs to 11 residues.

This clone turned up a few times. The chain uses TRBV20-1 and TRBJ2-7, with 9 bases that match TRBD2. J gave up 0 bases and V 4 bases, and 10 bases lay outside the gene matches. CDR3 size: 16 residues. Germline lookup yields CDR1 DFQATT and CDR2 SNEGSKA (reference sequence). In nucleotides, the CDR3 is TGCAGTGCTAAGGGGGCAGCGGGGGGCCACTCCTACGAGCAGTACTTC. It translates to CSAKGAAGGHSYEQYF.

This clone has a handful of counts. The V and J genes are TRBV2 and TRBJ2-3; D may match TRBD1 or TRBD2 (5 bases each). The CDR3 loop spans 15 amino acids. V lost 7 bases and J lost 2, with 16 bases in between. Germline V gene sequence: CDR1 SNHLY, CDR2 FYNNEI. The CDR3 protein is CASTPQGVDTDTQYF. The CDR3 DNA reads as TGTGCCAGCACCCCGCAGGGAGTTGACACAGATACGCAGTATTTT. Using reference TRBV2 and TRBJ2-3 for the parts outside the CDR3, the full variable domain is EPEVTQTPSHQVTQMGQEVILRCVPISNHLYFYWYRQILGQKVEFLVSFYNNEISEKSEIFDDQFSVERPDGSNFTLKIRSTKLEDSAMYFCASTPQGVDTDTQYFGPGTRLTVL.

This clone was counted a few times. The J gene is TRBJ1-5, the V gene TRBV6-1; D may be TRBD1 (5 bases). The V end was cut by 4 bases, the J end by 2 bases, with 12 bases between. CDR1 is MNHNS, CDR2 SASEGT, per germline. The CDR3 has 15 amino acids. The CDR3 spells CASSVGEEGNQPQHF. The CDR3 DNA reads TGTGCCAGCAGTGTGGGGGAGGAGGGCAATCAGCCCCAGCATTTT.

The chain combines TRBV12-3 or TRBV12-4 with TRBJ2-2, with D possibly matching TRBD1 (7 bases). V was cut by 2 bases and J by 5 bases, with 12 bases left in between. The CDR3 contains 15 residues. CDR3 in amino acids: CASSLQGGYTGELFF. CDR3 DNA: TGTGCCAGCAGTTTACAGGGGGGATATACCGGGGAGCTGTTTTTT.

The chain combines TRBV6-1 with TRBJ1-6; D is unresolved. The CDR3 runs 13 residues. V was trimmed by 10 bases and J by 2 bases, leaving 9 bases between them. Germline V gene data show CDR1 as MNHNS and CDR2 as SASEGT. This CDR3 is CATLLTYNSPLHF. CDR3 sequence (DNA): TGTGCCACACTCCTGACCTATAATTCACCCCTCCACTTT.

The V call is TRBV19, the J call TRBJ2-1; the match to TRBD2 covers 7 bases. Per germline, CDR1 LNHDA and CDR2 SQIVND (reference sequence). This CDR3 is built from 15 residues. Trimming removed 3 bases from V and 10 bases from J; junction bases left unmatched: 12. CDR3 coding DNA: TGTGCCAGTAGTATGGGTGGGAGGGCCGTAGAAGAGCAGTTCTTC. It codes for CASSMGGRAVEEQFF.

The gene calls are TRBV6-5 and TRBJ2-1; D gene ambiguous. The germline CDR1 and CDR2 sequences are MNHEY and SVGAGI. V was trimmed by 2 bases and J by 4 bases, leaving 6 bases between them. The CDR3 has 13 residues. CDR3 nucleotides: TGTGCCAGCAGTTACAAGGATTACAATGAGCAGTTCTTC. Protein: CASSYKDYNEQFF.

This chain uses TRBV30 with TRBJ1-1; D is possibly TRBD1 (5 bases). CDR1 is GTSNPN and CDR2 is SVGIG in the germline V gene (reference sequence). The CDR3 has 12 residues. V lost 4 bases to trimming and J lost 10 bases, with 16 bases between them. CDR3 protein: CAWTGVGTGAFF. CDR3 DNA: TGTGCCTGGACGGGGGTGGGCACAGGAGCTTTCTTT.

This clone was counted only a few times. The chain couples TRBV6-1 to TRBJ1-6; D remains unclear. Germline CDR1 MNHNS, CDR2 SASEGT. The CDR3 has 12 residues. With 2 bases removed from V and 8 bases from J, the gap between germline ends came to 4 bases. In nucleotides, the CDR3 is TGTGCCAGCAGTGAATTTTATTCACCCCTCCACTTT. Its translation: CASSEFYSPLHF.

The chain employs TRBV6-1 and TRBJ2-2; TRBD2 matches at 10 bases. CDR1 is MNHNS, CDR2 SASEGT, per germline. The CDR3 covers 17 residues. J gave up 1 base and V 7 bases, and 9 bases lay outside the gene matches. The DNA for the CDR3 is TGTGCCAGCACCCCGCAAGGACTAGCGGTGAACACCGGGGAGCTGTTTTTT. This gives the protein CASTPQGLAVNTGELFF.

The rearrangement joins TRBV30 to TRBJ1-2; unclear D gene. The V and J ends lost 3 bases and 4 bases respectively, with 15 bases between them. This CDR3 contains 14 residues. Germline V gene data show CDR1 as GTSNPN and CDR2 as SVGIG (reference sequence). The CDR3 sequence: CAWREGNPSYGYTF. As DNA, the CDR3 is TGTGCCTGGAGGGAAGGGAATCCTTCCTATGGCTACACCTTC.

V usage is TRBV11-1 and J usage is TRBJ2-7; D gene uncertain. Trimming stripped 2 bases from V and 3 bases from J, with 5 bases between. The CDR3 loop spans 12 amino acids. The germline V gene encodes CDR1 SGHAT and CDR2 FQDESV (reference sequence). The CDR3 sequence is CASSLSFYEQYF. DNA of the CDR3: TGTGCCAGCAGCTTATCGTTCTACGAGCAGTACTTC.

This chain connects TRBV9 to TRBJ2-1; D gene unclear. This CDR3 contains 16 residues. The germline V gene encodes CDR1 SGDLS and CDR2 YYNGEE. V lost 3 bases to trimming and J lost 1 base, with 14 bases between them. The CDR3 protein is CASSALGRFSYNEQFF. The CDR3 region has the DNA TGTGCCAGCAGCGCCCTAGGGCGGTTTTCCTACAATGAGCAGTTCTTC.

The V call is TRBV6-2 or TRBV6-3, the J call TRBJ2-6, with D unclear. The V gene's germline CDR1 is MNHEY and CDR2 SVGEGT. The CDR3 has 19 amino acids. V gave up 7 bases and J gave up 4 bases, with 26 bases separating them. The chain's CDR3 is CASNKSPRRPLTGANVLTF. The CDR3 region has the DNA TGTGCCAGCAATAAGAGTCCCAGGAGACCCTTGACGGGGGCCAACGTCCTGACTTTC.

V is TRBV5-1 and J is TRBJ2-7, with a tentative D call TRBD1 (6 bases). V shed 0 bases and J shed 2 bases, with 15 bases lying between them. This CDR3 has 16 residues. Germline V lookup: CDR1 SGHRS, CDR2 YFSETQ. The CDR3 sequence: CASSLVWGRNPYEQYF. CDR3 in DNA: TGCGCCAGCAGCTTGGTCTGGGGGCGTAACCCCTACGAGCAGTACTTC. The whole variable domain, remainder taken from reference TRBV5-1 and TRBJ2-7, is KAGVTQTPRYLIKTRGQQVTLSCSPISGHRSVSWYQQTPGQGLQFLFEYFSETQRNKGNFPGRFSGRQFSNSRSEMNVSTLELGDSALYLCASSLVWGRNPYEQYFGPGTRLTVT.

The genes are TRBV16 and TRBJ2-1; TRBD1 is a possible D gene (5 bases). Trimming removed 0 bases at V and 0 bases at J, with 12 bases between. This CDR3 region has 17 residues. Per the germline V gene, CDR1 is KGHSY and CDR2 is FQNENV. The CDR3 region is CASSQSYRQGSYNEQFF. CDR3 DNA sequence: TGTGCCAGCAGCCAATCTTATCGGCAGGGCTCCTACAATGAGCAGTTCTTC.

This chain joins TRBV19 and TRBJ1-1, with 7 bases identical to TRBD1. With 7 bases clipped from V and 0 bases from J, the junction kept 5 bases outside the gene matches. The CDR3 covers 14 residues. The germline V gene has CDR1 LNHDA and CDR2 SQIVND (reference sequence). CDR3 in DNA: TGTGCCAGTACCCCGGGACAGTTGAACACTGAAGCTTTCTTT. It translates to CASTPGQLNTEAFF.

The chain recombines TRBV12-5 with TRBJ2-7; D is ambiguous. This CDR3 has 17 amino acids. The V end was cut by 1 base, the J end by 2 bases, with 18 bases between. Germline values: CDR1 LGHNT, CDR2 FRNRAP. The CDR3 DNA sequence: TGTGCTAGTGGTTTGGGGACGTCGGCCAGCCCACCCTACGAGCAGTACTTC. Translating gives CASGLGTSASPPYEQYF.

This clone has a count of ten or more. This chain joins TRBV15 and TRBJ2-3; D might be TRBD2 (6 bases). CDR3 length: 15 amino acids. CDR1 LNHNV and CDR2 YYDKDF come from the germline V gene (reference sequence). V lost 0 bases to trimming and J lost 1 base, with 8 bases between them. The CDR3 DNA reads TGTGCCACCAGCAGAGAGTGGGGGGGCACAGATACGCAGTATTTT. Its translation: CATSREWGGTDTQYF.

By share, this clone ranks as medium-sized. This sequence joins TRBV6-1 and TRBJ1-2, with unresolved D. V lost 10 bases to trimming and J lost 4 bases, with 10 bases between them. The CDR3 consists of 11 residues. Germline CDR1 is MNHNS and CDR2 is SASEGT. The CDR3, as DNA: TGTGCCACCTATGGAGTCTATGGCTACACCTTC. Residues: CATYGVYGYTF.

To note about this clone: This specimen includes other DNA sequences encoding the same CDR3. This rearrangement joins TRBV20-1 to TRBJ2-7; D is ambiguous. V was pared by 0 bases and J by 3 bases, with 6 bases between. CDR1 DFQATT and CDR2 SNEGSKA come from the germline V gene (reference sequence). The CDR3 length is 12 residues. The CDR3 DNA reads as TGCAGTGCTAGAGATCGTGGCTACGAGCAGTACTTC. This sequence encodes CSARDRGYEQYF.